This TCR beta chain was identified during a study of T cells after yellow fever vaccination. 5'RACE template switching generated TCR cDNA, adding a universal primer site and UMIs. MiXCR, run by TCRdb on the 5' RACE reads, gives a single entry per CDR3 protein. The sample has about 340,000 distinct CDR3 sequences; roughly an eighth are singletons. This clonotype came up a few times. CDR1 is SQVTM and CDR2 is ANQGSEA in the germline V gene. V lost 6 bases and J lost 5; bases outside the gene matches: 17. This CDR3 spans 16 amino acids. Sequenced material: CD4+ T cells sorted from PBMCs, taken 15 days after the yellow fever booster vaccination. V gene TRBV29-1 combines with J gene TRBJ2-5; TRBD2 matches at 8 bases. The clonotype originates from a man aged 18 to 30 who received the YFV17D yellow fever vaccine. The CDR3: CSVRTTGTSWSETQYF. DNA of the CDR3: TGCAGCGTAAGAACTACCGGGACTAGTTGGTCGGAGACCCAGTACTTC.